The 7 T cell receptor beta chains presented below share a single source sample, sequenced in a study of human T cells and chemical hapten exposure. MiXCR, run by TCRdb on the RACE reads, gives a single entry per CDR3 protein. The sample lists roughly 160,000 distinct CDR3 sequences, about 14% occurring once. Documented time point: patch test 1, 2 weeks after DPC sensitization. The treatment denotes: therapeutic diphenylcyclopropenone sensitization with weekly scalp DPC. The starting material was whole blood, obtained in connection with sensitization to the hapten diphenylcyclopropenone (DPC). The source of these receptors is a woman in her twenties or thirties with alopecia areata. Some clones in this sample may be carry-over from other donors' samples.

This clonotype showed up just a few times. This chain uses TRBV20-1 with TRBJ2-3, with 12 bases that match TRBD2. Unmatched junction bases numbered 5, after V lost 6 bases and J lost 4 bases. The CDR3 totals 14 residues. Germline V gene data show CDR1 as DFQATT and CDR2 as SNEGSKA (reference sequence). CDR3 in amino acids: CSAVTSGGPDTQYF. DNA of the CDR3: TGCAGTGCCGTCACTAGCGGGGGGCCAGATACGCAGTATTTT.

This clonotype was counted many times. The chain has TRBV29-1 and TRBJ2-5; D unclear. Per germline, CDR1 SQVTM and CDR2 ANQGSEA. Trimming took off 0 bases at V and 10 bases at J, with 12 bases between the two ends. This CDR3 has 12 residues. In DNA, the CDR3 is TGCAGCGTTGAAGATCTTCGGGTCGGCCAGTACTTC. Protein product: CSVEDLRVGQYF.

The chain has TRBV11-3 and TRBJ2-2; D is perhaps TRBD1 (6 bases). The V gene's germline CDR1 is SGHNT and CDR2 YENEEA. Trimming removed 3 bases from V and 4 bases from J, with 9 bases in between. The CDR3 is made up of 14 amino acids. The CDR3 loop is CASSLVRGTGELFF. The CDR3 nucleotides read TGTGCCAGCAGCTTGGTCAGGGGCACCGGGGAGCTGTTTTTT.

The chain is built from TRBV20-1 and TRBJ1-5; 8 bases fit TRBD1. V gave up 6 bases and J gave up 6 bases; unmatched junction bases: 7. Germline lookup yields CDR1 DFQATT and CDR2 SNEGSKA (reference sequence). There are 13 residues in the CDR3. The CDR3, as DNA: TGCAGTGCCAGGGGACAGGTCAGTCAGCCCCAGCATTTT. Translating gives CSARGQVSQPQHF.

J is TRBJ2-7 and V is TRBV5-1, with D tentatively TRBD2 (6 bases). This CDR3 contains 15 residues. Germline V gene sequence: CDR1 SGHRS, CDR2 YFSETQ. Trimming pared 0 bases from V and 0 bases from J, leaving 10 bases between. The CDR3 sequence is CASSLGTTASYEQYF. Here the CDR3 DNA reads TGCGCCAGCAGCTTGGGGACTACCGCCTCCTACGAGCAGTACTTC.

V and J are TRBV12-5 and TRBJ2-7; D gene uncertain. The CDR3 runs 12 residues. Trimming shortened V by 2 bases and J by 3 bases, and 5 bases separated the two germline ends. Germline V CDR1 and CDR2: LGHNT, FRNRAP. Here the CDR3 reads CASGLTVYEQYF. The CDR3 DNA sequence: TGTGCTAGTGGTTTGACCGTCTACGAGCAGTACTTC.

In its sample, this clonotype was seen a few times. The chain recombines TRBV19 with TRBJ1-5; D not certain. Germline assignment: CDR1 LNHDA and CDR2 SQIVND (reference sequence). V dropped 3 bases and J dropped 4 bases, with 10 bases sitting between them. The CDR3 has 14 residues. CDR3 region: CASSMYQTNQPQHF. The CDR3 region has the DNA TGTGCCAGTAGTATGTATCAGACTAATCAGCCCCAGCATTTT.